This T cell receptor (beta chain) is drawn from a study of OX40 agonist ivuxolimab in advanced cancers. Study context: It was permissible to have had prior anti-PD-1, anti-PD-L1 or anti-CTLA-4 therapy, and around 43% had some.

The investigators sampled blood at baseline, at cycle 4 day 1, and at cycle 7 day 1. General study results and limits: Dose levels from 0.1 to 3.0 mg/kg saw CD4+ and CD8+ blood T cells expand clonally by week 6.

The table came from immunoSEQ multiplex PCR; TCRdb's copy has only in-frame clones and leaves some out. The sample yields 60,000 to 80,000 clones, 80% to 90% seen once. Note on this clone: Its target is unknown.

The CDR3 covers 14 residues. Germline lookup yields CDR1 SGDLS and CDR2 YYNGEE. The V end lost 2 bases, the J end lost 3 bases, and 9 bases lay between the germline ends. The chain employs TRBV9 and TRBJ2-1; possibly TRBD1 for D (6 bases). The source of this sequence is an adult with an advanced solid tumor such as melanoma, head and neck, liver or kidney cancer. The sample here was CD4+ or CD8+ T cells sorted from blood, taken in a trial of the OX40 agonist ivuxolimab. This chain's CDR3 is CASSVDRSYNEQFF. The CDR3 DNA is TGTGCCAGCAGCGTTGACAGGAGCTACAATGAGCAGTTCTTC.